This T cell receptor (beta chain) emerged from a study of cytomegalovirus exposure and HLA in healthy donors. Between the trimmed V and J ends, which lost 1 base and 0 bases, there was a span of 4 bases. Germline lookup yields CDR1 MGHRA and CDR2 YSYEKL. The CDR3 loop spans 13 amino acids. This clone has only a few counts. PCR involved 60 Vbeta and 13 Jbeta primers. Sequencing was performed with immunoSEQ multiplex PCR; in TCRdb, only in-frame clones are kept and a portion is missing. This sample has about 160,000 clones, with around 84% found just once. The chain combines TRBV4-1 with TRBJ2-7; D gene ambiguous. This receptor was identified in a man in his late teens or twenties in good health and CMV-seronegative. The sample was PBMCs. CDR3 in amino acids: CASSQAVSYEQYF. Written as DNA, the CDR3 is TGCGCCAGCAGCCAAGCAGTCTCCTACGAGCAGTACTTC.